The 9 T cell receptor beta chains reported below all come from one sample, sequenced in a study of graft-versus-host responses after intestinal transplantation. The antigens these receptors bind are not known. Libraries were prepared by immunoSEQ multiplex PCR; TCRdb keeps only in-frame clonotypes and omits some of them. The repertoire holds under 100,000 clones, over 80% seen once, with approximately 1% in the top ten. Sequenced here: unstimulated CD8+ T cells sorted from spleen or lymph node cells, sampled before transplant. These receptors all stem from a human donor who was the organ donor for an intestinal transplant.

The chain joins TRBV7-8 to TRBJ2-1, with a possible D match to TRBD1 (6 bases). With 1 base removed from V and 11 bases from J, the gap between germline ends came to 21 bases. CDR1 is SGHVS and CDR2 is FQNEAQ in the germline V gene. The CDR3 covers 16 residues. CDR3 DNA sequence: TGTGCCAGCAGCTTAGACTTCCGGACATCAGGGGCGAAGCAGTTCTTC. Protein product: CASSLDFRTSGAKQFF.

The chain combines TRBV28 with TRBJ2-1; a possible D gene is TRBD2 (6 bases). Germline assignment: CDR1 MDHEN and CDR2 SYDVKM. Trimming stripped 3 bases from V and 8 bases from J, with 20 bases between. CDR3 length equals 16 residues. CDR3 protein: CASSLGGEGHSDEQFF. CDR3 nucleotide sequence: TGTGCCAGCAGTTTGGGGGGTGAGGGGCATAGCGATGAGCAGTTCTTC.

V usage is TRBV4-1 and J usage is TRBJ2-5; 7 nucleotides line up with TRBD1. V shed 0 bases, J shed 5 bases, and the junction held 6 bases outside the gene matches. The CDR3 contains 15 residues. Germline CDR1 MGHRA, CDR2 YSYEKL. The CDR3 protein is CASSQDPGTAETQYF. The CDR3 nucleotides are TGCGCCAGCAGCCAAGATCCGGGGACAGCGGAGACCCAGTACTTC.

The rearrangement links TRBV5-1 to TRBJ1-1; D ambiguous. Germline V gene data show CDR1 as SGHRS and CDR2 as YFSETQ. Trimming removed 4 bases at V and 3 bases at J, with 13 bases between. There are 14 residues in the CDR3. The CDR3 is CASSPPGGDTEAFF. CDR3 nucleotide sequence: TGCGCCAGCAGCCCCCCGGGCGGGGACACTGAAGCTTTCTTT.

The rearrangement joins TRBV7-8 to TRBJ2-3; 13 positions match TRBD2. The CDR3 is made up of 18 amino acids. From germline, CDR1 is SGHVS and CDR2 FQNEAQ. V gave up 5 bases and J gave up 3 bases; unmatched junction bases: 11. The CDR3 reads CASSVTGTSGDLTDTQYF. CDR3 in DNA: TGTGCCAGCAGCGTTACCGGGACTAGCGGGGACCTAACAGATACGCAGTATTTT.

V gene TRBV29-1 combines with J gene TRBJ1-2, with D unclear. Trimming shortened V by 7 bases and J by 6 bases, and 15 bases separated the two germline ends. This CDR3 contains 12 residues. The germline CDR1 and CDR2 sequences are SQVTM and ANQGSEA. The CDR3 region has the DNA TGCAGCGCCGTGCTGGGCAGCCATGGCTACACCTTC. Its translation is CSAVLGSHGYTF.

V is TRBV4-3 and J is TRBJ1-1, with D possibly matching TRBD1 (6 bases). Deletions cut 1 base from V and 0 bases from J, with 12 bases between. The V gene's germline CDR1 is LGHNA and CDR2 YSLEER. CDR3 length: 16 residues. The CDR3 DNA follows: TGCGCCAGCAGCCAAGGGACAGAGACCATGAACACTGAAGCTTTCTTT. It yields the protein CASSQGTETMNTEAFF.

Only one count was recorded for this clone. This chain links TRBV7-2 with TRBJ2-1, with TRBD2 matching over 12 bases. This CDR3 is built from 16 residues. CDR1 is SGHTA, CDR2 FQGNSA, per germline. Trimming took 4 bases from V and 4 from J; bases not matched to a gene: 5. The CDR3 coding sequence is TGTGCCAGCAGCTACCTAGCGGGGGGGGGATACAATGAGCAGTTCTTC. Its translation: CASSYLAGGGYNEQFF.

This rearrangement joins TRBV10-3 to TRBJ2-1, with TRBD2 as a possible D gene (5 bases). The CDR3 contains 13 residues. V lost 0 bases to trimming and J lost 9 bases, with 9 bases between them. In germline, CDR1 is ENHRY, CDR2 SYGVKD. This chain's CDR3 is CAISESLAGEQFF. In DNA form, the CDR3 reads TGTGCCATCAGTGAGTCGTTGGCGGGTGAGCAGTTCTTC.